These 29 T cell receptor beta chains share one sample of origin, sequenced in a study of shared clonotypes between healthy human individuals. The table came from immunoSEQ multiplex PCR; TCRdb's copy has only in-frame clones and leaves some out. The table lists 1,500,000 or so clones, around 95% of them singletons. Sequenced input: naive CD4+ T cells sorted from blood. This sample's subset: CD45RA+ positively selected. These receptors all stem from a man aged 30 to 45 in good health.

The chain combines TRBV7-9 with TRBJ2-5, with 12 bases matching TRBD2. The CDR3 length is 16 residues. In germline, CDR1 is SEHNR, CDR2 FQNEAQ (reference sequence). V was pared by 3 bases and J by 5 bases, with 7 bases of the junction left unmatched. For the CDR3, the DNA is TGTGCCAGCAGCTTGATCCTAGCGGGAGGGCCTGAGACCCAGTACTTC. Encoded protein: CASSLILAGGPETQYF. Complete variable domain (other parts from reference TRBV7-9 and TRBJ2-5): DTGVSQNPRHKITKRGQNVTFRCDPISEHNRLYWYRQTLGQGPEFLTYFQNEAQLEKSRLLSDRFSAERPKGSFSTLEIQRTEQGDSAMYLCASSLILAGGPETQYFGPGTRLLVL.

J is TRBJ2-7 and V is TRBV4-2, with D maybe TRBD2 (6 bases). This CDR3 spans 14 amino acids. V lost 0 bases and J 4 bases, leaving 10 bases between the germline ends. Germline CDR1 LGHNA, CDR2 YNFKEQ. CDR3 protein: CASSQEGGKYEQYF. CDR3 nucleotides: TGTGCCAGCAGCCAAGAAGGCGGGAAGTACGAGCAGTACTTC.

This clone was detected once. The V and J genes are TRBV5-4 and TRBJ2-1; D may be TRBD2 (6 bases). In germline, CDR1 is SGHNT, CDR2 YYREEE (reference sequence). The CDR3 has 13 residues. Trimming took off 6 bases at V and 5 bases at J, with 12 bases between the two ends. CDR3 DNA sequence: TGTGCCAGCACCGGGACTGGAAACAATGAGCAGTTCTTC. Translated, it gives CASTGTGNNEQFF.

The chain combines TRBV10-1 with TRBJ2-2, with 12 bases fitting TRBD2. CDR1 WNHNN and CDR2 SYGVQD come from the germline V gene (reference sequence). Trimming took 4 bases from V and 6 from J; bases not matched to a gene: 3. The CDR3 consists of 15 residues. CDR3 sequence (DNA): TGCGCCAGCAGTGGACTAGCGGGAGTCCCCGGGGAGCTGTTTTTT. As protein: CASSGLAGVPGELFF.

The genes are TRBV5-1 and TRBJ2-5, with D uncertain. Germline V gene lookup returns CDR1 SGHRS and CDR2 YFSETQ. Trimming took off 1 base at V and 1 base at J, with 11 bases between the two ends. This CDR3 region has 15 residues. CDR3 nucleotide sequence: TGCGCCAGCAGCTTGATTTTGAGCGCCCAAGAGACCCAGTACTTC. Protein sequence: CASSLILSAQETQYF. The full variable domain, its missing parts supplied by reference TRBV5-1 and TRBJ2-5, is KAGVTQTPRYLIKTRGQQVTLSCSPISGHRSVSWYQQTPGQGLQFLFEYFSETQRNKGNFPGRFSGRQFSNSRSEMNVSTLELGDSALYLCASSLILSAQETQYFGPGTRLLVL.

This clone was counted a single time. Additional DNA sequences in this sample encode the identical CDR3. The rearrangement joins TRBV9 to TRBJ2-5; 8 bases line up with TRBD2. The CDR3 has 14 amino acids. Germline trimming cut 0 bases from V and 5 bases from J; bases unmatched to any gene: 3. CDR1 and CDR2 from the germline V gene are SGDLS and YYNGEE. The CDR3 region has the DNA TGTGCCAGCAGCGTAGCGGGAGGGCCTGAGACCCAGTACTTC. This sequence encodes CASSVAGGPETQYF.

The chain is built from TRBV28 and TRBJ2-7, with a possible D match to TRBD2 (6 bases). The length of the CDR3 is 14 residues. Trimming left V 3 bases short and J 4 bases short, with 13 bases between. Germline V gene lookup returns CDR1 MDHEN and CDR2 SYDVKM. The CDR3 region is CASSLGGLTYEQYF. Here the CDR3 DNA reads TGTGCCAGCAGTTTGGGAGGACTCACTTACGAGCAGTACTTC.

As concerns this clone: The sample contains more than one DNA sequence encoding this CDR3. The chain couples TRBV19 to TRBJ1-1; weak D call: TRBD1 (5 bases). V was shortened by 3 bases and J by 3 bases, with 14 bases between the two germline ends. The V gene's germline CDR1 is LNHDA and CDR2 SQIVND (reference sequence). The CDR3 has 15 amino acids. CDR3 sequence (DNA): TGTGCCAGTAGTATTCTTGGGCAGGGCGACACTGAAGCTTTCTTT. This encodes CASSILGQGDTEAFF.

This clone was picked up one time. The CDR3 loop reads CASSLIGRNSGNTIYF. In nucleotides, the CDR3 is TGTGCCAGCAGCTTGATTGGTCGGAACTCTGGAAACACCATATATTTT. This rearrangement joins TRBV5-4 to TRBJ1-3, with D hard to call. V lost 1 base and J 0 bases, leaving 11 bases between the germline ends. CDR3 length: 16 amino acids. The germline gives CDR1 SGHNT, CDR2 YYREEE (reference sequence).

The genes are TRBV28 and TRBJ2-7; no clear D. V lost 6 bases to trimming and J lost 2 bases, with 14 bases between them. The CDR3 length is 14 residues. Germline V gives CDR1 MDHEN, CDR2 SYDVKM. The CDR3 sequence is CASRKMDATYEQYF. CDR3 sequence (DNA): TGTGCCAGCAGGAAGATGGACGCCACCTACGAGCAGTACTTC.

J is TRBJ2-2 and V is TRBV9, with TRBD2 matching over 8 bases. The junction had 6 bases not matched to a gene; V was cut back by 3 bases and J by 5 bases. Germline CDR1 reads SGDLS; CDR2 reads YYNGEE. The CDR3 loop spans 15 amino acids. DNA for the CDR3: TGTGCCAGCAGCGCGTGGGTAGCGGGGACCGGGGAGCTGTTTTTT. This translates into CASSAWVAGTGELFF. Supplemented by reference TRBV9 and TRBJ2-2, the full variable domain reads DSGVTQTPKHLITATGQRVTLRCSPRSGDLSVYWYQQSLDQGLQFLIQYYNGEERAKGNILERFSAQQFPDLHSELNLSSLELGDSALYFCASSAWVAGTGELFFGEGSRLTVL.

Written as DNA, the CDR3 is TGTGCCAGCTCACTCGATCGGACAGGGGGCCACACCGGGGAGCTGTTTTTT. This gives the protein CASSLDRTGGHTGELFF. The chain links TRBV18 to TRBJ2-2; 11 nucleotides match TRBD1. Germline-derived CDR1 and CDR2 are KGHSH and LQKENI. There are 17 residues in the CDR3. J was trimmed by 3 bases and V by 4 bases; bases with no gene match: 7.

V and J are TRBV19 and TRBJ2-7; D is unresolved. The germline V gene encodes CDR1 LNHDA and CDR2 SQIVND (reference sequence). The CDR3 is 13 residues long. V was shortened by 2 bases and J by 2 bases, with 7 bases between the two germline ends. This CDR3 reads CASSISSPYEQYF. Here the CDR3 DNA reads TGTGCCAGTAGTATATCCAGCCCCTACGAGCAGTACTTC. The whole variable domain, remainder taken from reference TRBV19 and TRBJ2-7, is DGGITQSPKYLFRKEGQNVTLSCEQNLNHDAMYWYRQDPGQGLRLIYYSQIVNDFQKGDIAEGYSVSREKKESFPLTVTSAQKNPTAFYLCASSISSPYEQYFGPGTRLTVT.

The chain joins TRBV4-2 to TRBJ2-7; 15 bases match TRBD2. There are 18 residues in the CDR3. In germline, CDR1 is LGHNA, CDR2 YNFKEQ. V lost 3 bases to trimming and J lost 0 bases; unmatched junction nucleotides: 6. Here the CDR3 reads CASSQGLAGGPSSYEQYF. The CDR3, as DNA: TGTGCCAGCAGCCAGGGACTAGCGGGAGGCCCCAGCTCCTACGAGCAGTACTTC.

This clone was found once. The DNA of the CDR3 is TGTGCCAGTAGTATAGTGGCAAACACTGAAGCTTTCTTT. Translated: CASSIVANTEAFF. V is TRBV19 and J is TRBJ1-1, with unresolved D. Germline V CDR1 and CDR2: LNHDA, SQIVND (reference sequence). CDR3 size: 13 residues. Between the trimmed V and J ends, which lost 1 base and 2 bases, there was a span of 5 bases.

This sequence joins TRBV30 and TRBJ2-5; D is unresolved. The length of the CDR3 is 13 residues. Germline-derived CDR1 and CDR2 are GTSNPN and SVGIG (reference sequence). The germline V and J ends were trimmed by 2 bases and 5 bases, with 12 bases remaining between them. The chain's CDR3 is CAWSLGFGETQYF. CDR3 coding DNA: TGTGCCTGGAGTTTAGGATTTGGGGAGACCCAGTACTTC. Full variable domain (outside the CDR3, taken from reference TRBV30 and TRBJ2-5): SQTIHQWPATLVQPVGSPLSLECTVEGTSNPNLYWYRQAAGRGLQLLFYSVGIGQISSEVPQNLSASRPQDRQFILSSKKLLLSDSGFYLCAWSLGFGETQYFGPGTRLLVL.

This chain uses TRBV10-1 with TRBJ2-1, with 10 bases that match TRBD2. This CDR3 has 16 amino acids. The germline V gene has CDR1 WNHNN and CDR2 SYGVQD (reference sequence). V lost 5 bases and J lost 12; bases outside the gene matches: 16. The CDR3, as DNA: TGCGCCAGCAGTTCCAGTCCTAGCGGGAGAAGTCGGGGGCAGTTCTTC. It specifies CASSSSPSGRSRGQFF.

The chain combines TRBV7-2 with TRBJ2-4; possible D gene TRBD1, 5 bases. This CDR3 is 16 amino acids long. Between the trimmed V and J ends, which lost 1 base and 3 bases, there was a span of 13 bases. CDR1 and CDR2 (germline): SGHTA, FQGNSA. The CDR3 protein is CASSLVSQGGKNIQYF. The CDR3 DNA reads as TGTGCCAGCAGCTTAGTATCGCAGGGCGGCAAAAACATTCAGTACTTC.

The V gene is TRBV7-2, the J gene TRBJ1-1; D is perhaps TRBD1 (5 bases). This CDR3 has 16 residues. The germline gives CDR1 SGHTA, CDR2 FQGNSA. V was shortened by 2 bases and J by 3 bases, with 16 bases between the two germline ends. In DNA form, the CDR3 reads TGTGCCAGCAGCTTAACATCCTTCTGGGGGGACACTGAAGCTTTCTTT. Protein product: CASSLTSFWGDTEAFF.

V and J are TRBV5-1 and TRBJ2-1; 9 bases are shared with TRBD2. Per the germline V gene, CDR1 is SGHRS and CDR2 is YFSETQ. The CDR3 runs 15 residues. V lost 2 bases to trimming and J lost 5 bases; unmatched junction nucleotides: 5. The DNA for the CDR3 is TGCGCCAGCAGCTTCGGACTAGCGCTCGACAATGAGCAGTTCTTC. It specifies CASSFGLALDNEQFF.

The V and J genes are TRBV10-3 and TRBJ2-7, with TRBD1 matching 8 bases. The CDR3 extends over 14 amino acids. Germline V lookup: CDR1 ENHRY, CDR2 SYGVKD. The V segment lost 2 bases and the J segment 4 bases; nucleotides outside the gene matches: 4. The CDR3 loop reads CAISEERTGYEQYF. CDR3 nucleotides: TGTGCCATCAGTGAGGAAAGGACAGGGTACGAGCAGTACTTC.

The chain joins TRBV19 to TRBJ1-5; 7 nucleotides match TRBD1. Germline V CDR1 and CDR2: LNHDA, SQIVND (reference sequence). Trimming cost V 4 bases and J 6 bases; bases outside gene matches: 6. The CDR3 sequence is 14 residues long. The CDR3 DNA reads as TGTGCCAGTAGTAACAGGGGATCTTCTCAGCCCCAGCATTTT. Protein: CASSNRGSSQPQHF.

The CDR3 here is CAISDYGRVNQPQHF. CDR3 in DNA: TGTGCCATCAGTGATTACGGCAGGGTGAATCAGCCCCAGCATTTT. The chain joins TRBV10-3 to TRBJ1-5; tentatively, D is TRBD1 (5 bases). The CDR3 contains 15 residues. The germline CDR1 and CDR2 sequences are ENHRY and SYGVKD. The V end was cut by 3 bases, the J end by 4 bases, with 13 bases between.

The chain combines TRBV7-9 with TRBJ1-1; 7 positions agree with TRBD1. The trim removed 0 bases at V and 5 bases at J, leaving 6 bases unmatched. Looked up from germline, CDR1 is SEHNR and CDR2 is FQNEAQ (reference sequence). The CDR3 consists of 15 residues. The CDR3: CASSLAGQRITEAFF. The CDR3 nucleotides read TGTGCCAGCAGCTTAGCGGGACAGAGGATAACTGAAGCTTTCTTT.

The rearrangement uses TRBV7-9 and TRBJ2-7; D may be TRBD1 (5 bases). Trimming took 1 base from V and 3 from J, leaving 10 bases between them. Germline V gene lookup returns CDR1 SEHNR and CDR2 FQNEAQ (reference sequence). The CDR3 length is 14 residues. In DNA form, the CDR3 reads TGTGCCAGCAGCTTAGGGGGCACGGACTACGAGCAGTACTTC. Protein product: CASSLGGTDYEQYF.

This clone has only one observation. The chain employs TRBV5-3 and TRBJ2-7; 11 bases agree with TRBD1. TRBV5-3 has ORF status, its function being uncertain. Trimming took 4 bases from V and 5 from J; bases not matched to a gene: 8. This CDR3 comprises 15 residues. The CDR3 here is CARSESLDRGHEQYF. Written as DNA, the CDR3 is TGTGCCAGAAGCGAATCGTTGGACAGGGGGCACGAGCAGTACTTC.

V gene TRBV4-1 combines with J gene TRBJ2-1; 8 nucleotides align to TRBD2. The CDR3 consists of 16 residues. V was clipped by 0 bases and J by 10 bases; unmatched bases: 11. The germline V gene encodes CDR1 MGHRA and CDR2 YSYEKL. The CDR3 nucleotides are TGCGCCAGCAGCCAAGAGCTAGCGGGCGTCCTAGGGGAGCAGTTCTTC. As protein: CASSQELAGVLGEQFF.

The chain employs TRBV7-2 and TRBJ1-2; 11 nucleotides match TRBD1. The CDR3 is made up of 16 amino acids. V dropped 5 bases and J dropped 7; count of bases not matched to a gene: 12. Germline CDR1 and CDR2: SGHTA and FQGNSA. The CDR3 coding sequence is TGTGCCAGCAGCCACTTAGGAGGACAGGGGGCAAGTGGCTACACCTTC. It translates to CASSHLGGQGASGYTF.

The V call is TRBV9, the J call TRBJ2-7; TRBD2 matches 9 bases. This CDR3 spans 15 amino acids. The V gene end was trimmed by 1 base and the J gene end by 3 bases; junction bases not matched to a gene: 5. The germline V gene encodes CDR1 SGDLS and CDR2 YYNGEE. DNA for the CDR3: TGTGCCAGCAGCGTAAGGGCTAGCGGGGACTACGAGCAGTACTTC. This sequence encodes CASSVRASGDYEQYF. Drawing the rest from reference TRBV9 and TRBJ2-7, the complete variable domain is DSGVTQTPKHLITATGQRVTLRCSPRSGDLSVYWYQQSLDQGLQFLIQYYNGEERAKGNILERFSAQQFPDLHSELNLSSLELGDSALYFCASSVRASGDYEQYFGPGTRLTVT.